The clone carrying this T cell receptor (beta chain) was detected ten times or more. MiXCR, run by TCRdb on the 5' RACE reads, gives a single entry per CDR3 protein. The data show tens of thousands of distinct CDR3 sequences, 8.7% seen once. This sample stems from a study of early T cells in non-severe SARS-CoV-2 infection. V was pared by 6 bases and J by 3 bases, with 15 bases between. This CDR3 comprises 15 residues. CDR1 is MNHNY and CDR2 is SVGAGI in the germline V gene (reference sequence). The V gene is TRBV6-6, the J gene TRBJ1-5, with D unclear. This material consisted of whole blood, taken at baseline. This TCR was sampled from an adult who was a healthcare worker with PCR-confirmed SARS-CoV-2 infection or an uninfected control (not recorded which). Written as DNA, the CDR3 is TGTGCCAGCAGCCAAAGAGCAACAGACAATCAGCCCCAGCATTTT. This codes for CASSQRATDNQPQHF.